This T cell receptor beta chain was observed in a study of T cells in localized non-small cell lung cancer. Germline V gene data show CDR1 as MNHNS and CDR2 as SASEGT. The CDR3 covers 14 residues. V was cut by 7 bases and J by 2 bases, with 15 bases left in between. For this clone: The antigen is not known.

Sequencing was performed with immunoSEQ multiplex PCR; in TCRdb, only in-frame clones are kept and a portion is missing. The table has 30,000 or so clones, roughly 89% seen once. Study observations and caveats: A higher density of T cells in blood coincided with extended overall survival. Only one tumor region went through sequencing, so heterogeneity may still be there. In uninvolved adjacent lung, T cell clonality reached its highest value, exceeding tumor. Turning up in adjacent lung were a median roughly 62 of the top 100 tumor clones.

This chain links TRBV6-1 with TRBJ2-7, with D uncertain. The sequencing used peripheral blood, collected before any cancer treatment. This TCR was recovered from a male donor at least 60 years old with stage I lung adenocarcinoma. The CDR3 loop reads CASTLKVPPYEQYF. The CDR3 nucleotides read TGTGCCAGCACCCTAAAGGTTCCCCCCTACGAGCAGTACTTC.